This is a list of T cell receptor beta chains from one sample in a study of blood T cell repertoires in COVID-19. The assay was immunoSEQ multiplex PCR, and TCRdb's table has in-frame clones only and misses some. The data show over 150,000 clones, around 74% seen once. Specimen: peripheral blood. Receptors originate from an elderly woman with acute or convalescent COVID-19. CDR3s include the opening cysteine and the closing phenylalanine or tryptophan. Fields, in order: V gene, D gene, J gene, CDR3 length, CDR3 protein. D genes are given only for firm matches.

TRBV4-1	TRBD2	TRBJ2-1	20	CASSQETRTSGRQIGHEQFF
TRBV9	TRBD1	TRBJ1-2	15	CASSVQGVGNYGYTF
TRBV19	-	TRBJ1-1	16	CASKPLQGTDKTEAFF
TRBV7-9	-	TRBJ1-2	14	CASSSGQTELGITF
TRBV7-6	-	TRBJ1-1	15	CASSLNQGGNTEAFF
TRBV11-2	TRBD1	TRBJ2-5	15	CASSYGDRAQETQYF
TRBV6-5	TRBD1	TRBJ2-7	15	CASRETGVLSYEQYF
TRBV18	-	TRBJ1-2	13	CASSPSFRDGYTF
TRBV5-4	TRBD1	TRBJ1-1	13	CASKTGGSTEAFF
TRBV27	-	TRBJ1-1	16	CASSLSNGREDTEAFF
TRBV3-1/TRBV3-2	-	TRBJ1-5	14	CASSYSGGNQPQHF
TRBV10-3	TRBD1	TRBJ1-5	15	CAISGGGTANQPQHF
TRBV6-1	-	TRBJ1-6	16	CASSEETAGLNSPLHF
TRBV5-1	TRBD1	TRBJ1-6	15	CASSWGTGSNSPLHF
TRBV7-9	TRBD1	TRBJ2-5	14	CASSLQGERETQYF
TRBV5-1	-	TRBJ2-6	20	CASNWGFQGGRGSGANVLTF
TRBV7-2	-	TRBJ1-6	14	CASSLGTQNSPLHF
TRBV7-8	TRBD1	TRBJ1-3	16	CASSSRGTGAGNTIYF
TRBV5-1	-	TRBJ1-1	14	CASRPWEANTEAFF
TRBV5-4	TRBD1	TRBJ1-1	15	CASSWGTGDDTEAFF
TRBV7-9	-	TRBJ1-2	15	CASSLADRANYGYTF
TRBV18	TRBD1	TRBJ1-2	12	CASSARQGGYTF
TRBV19	-	TRBJ1-1	14	CASSMDILNTEAFF
TRBV3-1/TRBV3-2	-	TRBJ2-1	14	CASSQNGQNNEQFF
TRBV7-2	-	TRBJ1-3	18	CASSPRLQVSYSGNTIYF
TRBV11-2	TRBD2	TRBJ2-7	16	CASSIPTSGTTYEQYF
TRBV9	-	TRBJ1-3	16	CASSAGQMYTGNTIYF
TRBV27	-	TRBJ2-5	15	CASNELQGRQETQYF
TRBV7-2	-	TRBJ1-1	15	CASSPPGTLNTEAFF
TRBV6-2/TRBV6-3	TRBD1	TRBJ2-3	14	CASSSGQGTDTQYF
TRBV6-5	-	TRBJ1-2	12	CASSYSAGGYTF
TRBV6-1	-	TRBJ1-2	16	CASSEEGGGIPYGYTF
TRBV4-2	-	TRBJ2-3	15	CASSQEGTSTDTQYF
TRBV13	-	TRBJ1-2	14	CASSLGGPDYGYTF
TRBV19	-	TRBJ2-7	13	CASSDSSSYEQYF
TRBV5-1	-	TRBJ1-1	15	CASSQAVPRGAEAFF
TRBV11-1	-	TRBJ2-7	14	CASSFPGGLYEQYF
TRBV10-3	-	TRBJ1-5	14	CAISESEVNQPQHF
TRBV2	-	TRBJ1-4	14	CASSAGTLIEKLFF
TRBV21-1	-	TRBJ2-2	15	CASSKEGTGTGELFF
TRBV6-2/TRBV6-3	-	TRBJ2-7	15	CASSYLDRAGYEQYF
TRBV2	TRBD2	TRBJ2-5	17	CASTRGGLAGKQETQYF
TRBV15	TRBD1	TRBJ1-1	15	CATSRGQGANTEAFF
TRBV12-5	-	TRBJ1-5	12	CASGSQDQPQHF
TRBV5-1	-	TRBJ2-4	14	CASKQAGGKNIQYF
TRBV5-5	-	TRBJ1-5	13	CASSLDPNQPQHF
TRBV5-4	TRBD1	TRBJ2-2	15	CASSQGQGFTGELFF
TRBV9	-	TRBJ1-6	14	CASSVAPDNSPLHF
TRBV5-1	TRBD1	TRBJ1-3	16	CASSLAGAGGQNTIYF
TRBV4-3	TRBD1	TRBJ1-6	16	CASSQGSGTGSSPLHF